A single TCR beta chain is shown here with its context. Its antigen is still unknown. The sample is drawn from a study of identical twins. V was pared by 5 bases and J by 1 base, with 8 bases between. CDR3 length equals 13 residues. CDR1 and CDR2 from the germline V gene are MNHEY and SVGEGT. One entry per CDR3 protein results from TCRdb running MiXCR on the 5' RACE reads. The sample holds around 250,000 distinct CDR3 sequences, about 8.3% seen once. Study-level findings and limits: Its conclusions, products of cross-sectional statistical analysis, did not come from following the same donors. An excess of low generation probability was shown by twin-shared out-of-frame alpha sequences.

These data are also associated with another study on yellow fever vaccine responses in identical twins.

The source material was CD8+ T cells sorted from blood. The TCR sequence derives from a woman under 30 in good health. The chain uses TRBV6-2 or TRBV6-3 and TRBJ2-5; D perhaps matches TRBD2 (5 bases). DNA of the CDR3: TGTGCCAGCAGTCGGGAAACCCAAGAGACCCAGTACTTC. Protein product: CASSRETQETQYF.